The sequence of this T cell receptor (beta chain) was determined in a study of PD-L1 blockade in urothelial cancer. Study overall: Between 0 and 3 chemotherapy regimens preceded treatment for each patient. When blood samples were assessed, the median T cell count was some 140,000.

A word on this clone: Other DNA sequences within the sample encode an identical CDR3.

Specified time point: peripheral blood 6 weeks after treatment start. TCRdb's copy holds only in-frame clones and misses some; the assay was immunoSEQ multiplex PCR. The repertoire holds 100,000 to 150,000 clones, with around 88% as singletons. Germline V gene lookup returns CDR1 LNHDA and CDR2 SQIVND (reference sequence). This CDR3 contains 15 residues. The J segment lost 3 bases and the V segment lost 3 bases, leaving 5 bases of the junction unmatched. This TCR was sampled from a man aged 45 to 65 with urothelial cancer. The gene calls are TRBV19 and TRBJ2-7; 10 nucleotides align to TRBD1. Specimen: PBMCs, collected around atezolizumab (anti-PD-L1) treatment. The CDR3 spells CASSIGGQGIYEQYF. DNA of the CDR3: TGTGCCAGTAGTATTGGGGGACAGGGGATCTACGAGCAGTACTTC.